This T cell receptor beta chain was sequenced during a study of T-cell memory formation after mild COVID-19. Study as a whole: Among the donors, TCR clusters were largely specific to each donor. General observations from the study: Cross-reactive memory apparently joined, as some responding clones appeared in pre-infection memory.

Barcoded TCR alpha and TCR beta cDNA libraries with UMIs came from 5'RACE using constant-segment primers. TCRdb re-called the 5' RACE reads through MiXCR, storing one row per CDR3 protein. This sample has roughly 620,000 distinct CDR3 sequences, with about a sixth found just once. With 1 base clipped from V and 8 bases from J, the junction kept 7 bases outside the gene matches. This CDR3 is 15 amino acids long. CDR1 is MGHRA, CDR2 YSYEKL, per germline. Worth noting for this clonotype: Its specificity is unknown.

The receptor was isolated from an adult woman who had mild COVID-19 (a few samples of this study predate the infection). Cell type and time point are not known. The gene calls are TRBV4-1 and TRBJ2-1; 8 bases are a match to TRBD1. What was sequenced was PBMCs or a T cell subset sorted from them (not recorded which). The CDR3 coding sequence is TGCGCCAGCAGCCAAGGACAGGGGCCGCGGGATGAGCAGTTCTTC. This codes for CASSQGQGPRDEQFF.